The 10 T cell receptor beta chains listed next were all sequenced from one sample in a study of T cell responses to AZD1222 COVID-19 vaccine. The assay was immunoSEQ multiplex PCR, and TCRdb's table has in-frame clones only and misses some. Of about 180,000 clones listed, around nine tenths are singletons. The sample was peripheral blood, taken 28 days after the second AZD1222 dose. The receptors were gathered from an adult who received the AZD1222 COVID-19 vaccine.

The chain combines TRBV3-1 (or the pseudogene TRBV3-2) with TRBJ2-1, with 7 bases matching TRBD2. Per germline, CDR1 LGHDT and CDR2 YNNKEL (reference sequence). The CDR3 covers 15 residues. The ends lost 5 bases at V and 6 bases at J; junction bases unmatched: 10. This CDR3 is CASSTRTSYRNEQFF. The CDR3 region has the DNA TGTGCCAGCAGCACTCGGACTAGTTATCGCAATGAGCAGTTCTTC.

The V and J genes are TRBV6-4 and TRBJ1-2, with D hard to call. The V end lost 6 bases, the J end lost 8 bases, and 16 bases lay between the germline ends. The CDR3 length is 13 residues. Germline values: CDR1 MRHNA, CDR2 SNTAGT. CDR3 region: CASREEGTDGYTF. Here the CDR3 DNA reads TGTGCCAGCAGAGAAGAAGGCACGGACGGCTACACCTTC.

As regards this clone: Different DNA sequences within this sample yield the same CDR3. The V and J genes are TRBV4-1 and TRBJ1-5; D gene uncertain. The V and J ends lost 1 base and 1 base respectively, with 2 bases between them. The germline gives CDR1 MGHRA, CDR2 YSYEKL. This CDR3 comprises 13 residues. The CDR3 loop reads CASSQGSNQPQHF. The DNA for the CDR3 is TGCGCCAGCAGCCAAGGCAGCAATCAGCCCCAGCATTTT.

The genes are TRBV29-1 and TRBJ2-2; no reliable D call. The V end lost 6 bases, the J end lost 5 bases, and 4 bases lay between the germline ends. This CDR3 comprises 10 residues. CDR1 is SQVTM, CDR2 ANQGSEA, per germline. Written as DNA, the CDR3 is TGCAGCGTGAATACCGGGGAGCTGTTTTTT. It encodes CSVNTGELFF.

The chain combines TRBV29-1 with TRBJ2-5, with D unresolved. V dropped 5 bases and J dropped 3 bases, with 13 bases sitting between them. Germline-derived CDR1 and CDR2 are SQVTM and ANQGSEA. CDR3 length equals 13 residues. Here the CDR3 reads CSVPTVSEETQYF. In DNA form, the CDR3 reads TGCAGCGTTCCTACCGTAAGTGAAGAGACCCAGTACTTC.

This chain joins TRBV28 and TRBJ2-7; perhaps TRBD2 as D (5 bases). Germline CDR1 reads MDHEN; CDR2 reads SYDVKM. This CDR3 is built from 14 residues. The V and J ends lost 2 bases and 1 base respectively, with 9 bases between them. CDR3 region: CASSLIGESYEQYF. CDR3 DNA sequence: TGTGCCAGCAGTTTAATCGGGGAGTCCTACGAGCAGTACTTC.

J is TRBJ1-2 and V is TRBV28; D unresolved. The V end was cut by 4 bases, the J end by 2 bases, with 8 bases between. CDR1 MDHEN and CDR2 SYDVKM come from the germline V gene. CDR3 size: 13 residues. The CDR3 sequence: CASSSGRNYGYTF. The CDR3 nucleotides read TGTGCCAGCAGTTCCGGACGGAACTATGGCTACACCTTC.

The rearrangement joins TRBV11-3 to TRBJ2-5; the match to TRBD2 covers 15 bases. Unmatched junction bases numbered 2, after V lost 4 bases and J lost 5 bases. Germline V gene lookup returns CDR1 SGHNT and CDR2 YENEEA. The CDR3 runs 15 residues. The CDR3 DNA follows: TGTGCCAGCAGCTCGGGGACTAGCGGGGGGGAGACCCAGTACTTC. Translating gives CASSSGTSGGETQYF.

In its sample, this clone was seen once. This chain links TRBV27 with TRBJ1-4; a weak D match, TRBD1 (5 bases). CDR1 and CDR2 (germline): MNHEY, SMNVEV (reference sequence). V was cut by 5 bases and J by 11 bases, with 21 bases left in between. The CDR3 loop spans 15 amino acids. The CDR3 nucleotides are TGTGCCAGCAGTACAAACAGGTGGGGTGTCCTGAAACTGTTTTTT. Protein: CASSTNRWGVLKLFF.

The V call is TRBV6-1, the J call TRBJ1-3; 12 nucleotides match TRBD1. CDR1 is MNHNS and CDR2 is SASEGT in the germline V gene. CDR3 size: 16 residues. V shed 3 bases, J shed 4 bases, and the junction held 4 bases outside the gene matches. As DNA, the CDR3 is TGTGCCAGCAGTGATCCCGGGACAGGGGGCGGAAACACCATATATTTT. Translating gives CASSDPGTGGGNTIYF.